These 30 T cell receptor beta chains were sequenced from one sample in a study of CD8+ T cells in alopecia areata. Investigators isolated RNA and reverse transcribed it into cDNA to act as the sequencing template. Profiling relied on immunoSEQ multiplex PCR, and the TCRdb table lists in-frame clones only, not all of them. This repertoire shows about 140,000 clones, 55% to 65% found once; its top ten account for approximately 4.3%. Sequenced material: CD4+ T cells sorted from blood. All receptors derive from a human donor in good health.

The chain employs TRBV5-1 and TRBJ2-1; the match to TRBD1 covers 9 bases. CDR3 length: 16 amino acids. The V segment lost 4 bases and the J segment 7 bases; nucleotides outside the gene matches: 12. Germline-derived CDR1 and CDR2 are SGHRS and YFSETQ. Written as DNA, the CDR3 is TGCGCCAGCAGCGGTGGAGGTGGGACAGGGCTAAATGAGCAGTTCTTC. Its protein is CASSGGGGTGLNEQFF.

The chain joins TRBV14 to TRBJ2-3; 7 bases fit TRBD2. The CDR3 totals 14 residues. Trimming took 4 bases from V and 2 from J; bases not matched to a gene: 3. Germline V CDR1 and CDR2: SGHDN, FVKESK. This CDR3 reads CASSRDYSTDTQYF. CDR3 in DNA: TGTGCCAGCAGCCGGGACTATTCCACAGATACGCAGTATTTT.

This sequence joins TRBV28 and TRBJ2-6, with TRBD2 identical over 9 bases. The germline CDR1 and CDR2 sequences are MDHEN and SYDVKM. J gave up 0 bases and V 8 bases, and 2 bases lay outside the gene matches. The CDR3 length is 15 residues. Here the CDR3 reads CASLAGSSGANVLTF. The DNA of the CDR3 is TGTGCCAGCCTAGCGGGAAGCTCTGGGGCCAACGTCCTGACTTTC. The full variable domain, its missing parts supplied by reference TRBV28 and TRBJ2-6, is DVKVTQSSRYLVKRTGEKVFLECVQDMDHENMFWYRQDPGLGLRLIYFSYDVKMKEKGDIPEGYSVSREKKERFSLILESASTNQTSMYLCASLAGSSGANVLTFGAGSRLTVL.

The J gene is TRBJ2-5, the V gene TRBV5-1; D is undetermined. Germline values: CDR1 SGHRS, CDR2 YFSETQ. This CDR3 region has 11 residues. Trimming took 4 bases from V and 2 from J, leaving 3 bases between them. The CDR3 loop is CASSAQETQYF. As DNA, the CDR3 is TGCGCCAGCAGCGCACAAGAGACCCAGTACTTC. Using reference TRBV5-1 and TRBJ2-5 for the parts outside the CDR3, the full variable domain is KAGVTQTPRYLIKTRGQQVTLSCSPISGHRSVSWYQQTPGQGLQFLFEYFSETQRNKGNFPGRFSGRQFSNSRSEMNVSTLELGDSALYLCASSAQETQYFGPGTRLLVL.

This clone was observed a few times. The genes are TRBV7-9 and TRBJ2-7; 8 bases fit TRBD1. J was trimmed by 5 bases and V by 4 bases; bases with no gene match: 7. Germline CDR1 SEHNR, CDR2 FQNEAQ (reference sequence). The CDR3 loop spans 14 amino acids. The CDR3 nucleotides read TGTGCCAGCAGCTACGGACAGGGAAGGGACGAGCAGTACTTC. Its translation is CASSYGQGRDEQYF.

CDR3 loop: CASSPAARSNGYTF. The CDR3, as DNA: TGTGCCAGCTCACCTGCGGCCCGGAGTAATGGCTACACCTTC. This chain uses TRBV18 with TRBJ1-2; D gene ambiguous. V shed 3 bases and J shed 6 bases, with 14 bases lying between them. Germline V gene lookup returns CDR1 KGHSH and CDR2 LQKENI. The CDR3 spans 14 residues.

This clone occurred once. The chain carries TRBV6-6 and TRBJ1-2, with TRBD1 identical over 8 bases. The J segment lost 6 bases and the V segment lost 4 bases, leaving 7 bases of the junction unmatched. The germline gives CDR1 MNHNY, CDR2 SVGAGI (reference sequence). CDR3 length equals 14 residues. In DNA, the CDR3 is TGTGCCAGCAGTTTACAGGGGGAAAGCCATGGCTACACCTTC. Encoded protein: CASSLQGESHGYTF.

The V gene is TRBV6-5, the J gene TRBJ2-6; TRBD2 is a possible D gene (5 bases). Per germline, CDR1 MNHEY and CDR2 SVGAGI. V was pared by 11 bases and J by 1 base, with 6 bases between. The CDR3 length is 12 residues. This chain's CDR3 is CAGGSGANVLTF. The CDR3 DNA is TGTGCCGGCGGGTCTGGGGCCAACGTCCTGACTTTC.

This chain joins TRBV29-1 and TRBJ1-1; D possibly corresponds to TRBD1 (5 bases). The germline CDR1 and CDR2 sequences are SQVTM and ANQGSEA. The germline V and J ends were trimmed by 4 bases and 0 bases, with 12 bases remaining between them. CDR3 length: 14 residues. DNA for the CDR3: TGCAGCGTTGGAGGGGAAGGGCTGAACACTGAAGCTTTCTTT. It specifies CSVGGEGLNTEAFF. The full variable domain, in which reference TRBV29-1 and TRBJ1-1 provide the parts outside the CDR3, is SAVISQKPSRDICQRGTSLTIQCQVDSQVTMMFWYRQQPGQSLTLIATANQGSEATYESGFVIDKFPISRPNLTFSTLTVSNMSPEDSSIYLCSVGGEGLNTEAFFGQGTRLTVV.

The chain combines TRBV27 with TRBJ1-1; D uncertain. This CDR3 spans 12 amino acids. V lost 8 bases to trimming and J lost 11 bases, with 18 bases between them. Germline assignment: CDR1 MNHEY and CDR2 SMNVEV (reference sequence). The CDR3 loop reads CASASTGRTAFF. CDR3 coding DNA: TGTGCCAGCGCCTCGACGGGCAGAACGGCTTTCTTT.

Here the CDR3 reads CASSLDRSGRAYNEQFF. DNA for the CDR3: TGTGCCAGCAGCTTGGACCGTAGCGGGAGAGCCTACAATGAGCAGTTCTTC. The V and J genes are TRBV5-4 and TRBJ2-1; 9 bases match TRBD2. This CDR3 comprises 17 residues. Germline V gene sequence: CDR1 SGHNT, CDR2 YYREEE (reference sequence). Trimming removed 0 bases from V and 2 bases from J; junction bases left unmatched: 6.

V and J are TRBV18 and TRBJ1-2; 9 bases match TRBD1. The CDR3 loop spans 13 amino acids. V lost 1 base to trimming and J lost 8 bases; unmatched junction nucleotides: 2. Per the germline V gene, CDR1 is KGHSH and CDR2 is LQKENI. DNA for the CDR3: TGTGCCAGCTCACCACGACAGGGGGACGGCTACACCTTC. Protein: CASSPRQGDGYTF.

V gene TRBV29-1 combines with J gene TRBJ2-7; 10 bases map to TRBD2. This CDR3 has 18 amino acids. J lost 2 bases, V lost 6 bases, and 19 bases had no gene match. Per germline, CDR1 SQVTM and CDR2 ANQGSEA. CDR3 nucleotides: TGCAGCGTCGCCCGGGACAGCCAAGAACTAGCGGGACCCTACGAGCAGTACTTC. Its protein is CSVARDSQELAGPYEQYF.

This clone was seen more than once but under ten times. The V and J genes are TRBV28 and TRBJ2-3; a possible D gene is TRBD1 (6 bases). CDR1 is MDHEN and CDR2 is SYDVKM in the germline V gene. The CDR3 is made up of 15 amino acids. V was shortened by 5 bases and J by 3 bases, with 15 bases between the two germline ends. The CDR3 sequence: CASSARRQATDTQYF. CDR3 DNA: TGTGCCAGCAGTGCGCGTCGACAGGCAACAGATACGCAGTATTTT.

The chain carries TRBV2 and TRBJ2-7, with a tentative D call TRBD2 (5 bases). The germline V gene encodes CDR1 SNHLY and CDR2 FYNNEI. V lost 7 bases, J lost 0 bases, and 13 bases lay in between. The CDR3 extends over 14 amino acids. This CDR3 is CASMGPADSYEQYF. The CDR3 DNA sequence: TGTGCCAGCATGGGCCCAGCGGACTCCTACGAGCAGTACTTC. Looking up the rest from reference TRBV2 and TRBJ2-7 gives the full variable domain: EPEVTQTPSHQVTQMGQEVILRCVPISNHLYFYWYRQILGQKVEFLVSFYNNEISEKSEIFDDQFSVERPDGSNFTLKIRSTKLEDSAMYFCASMGPADSYEQYFGPGTRLTVT.

This clone was observed a few times. The V and J genes are TRBV19 and TRBJ2-7; D ambiguous. The germline V gene encodes CDR1 LNHDA and CDR2 SQIVND (reference sequence). CDR3 length: 13 amino acids. Trimming stripped 3 bases from V and 2 bases from J, with 8 bases between. The CDR3: CASSIADAYEQYF. DNA for the CDR3: TGTGCCAGTAGTATCGCGGATGCCTACGAGCAGTACTTC. The entire variable domain, with the rest obtained from reference TRBV19 and TRBJ2-7, is as follows: DGGITQSPKYLFRKEGQNVTLSCEQNLNHDAMYWYRQDPGQGLRLIYYSQIVNDFQKGDIAEGYSVSREKKESFPLTVTSAQKNPTAFYLCASSIADAYEQYFGPGTRLTVT.

This chain connects TRBV5-1 to TRBJ2-7; D perhaps matches TRBD1 (5 bases). The DNA end favors TRBJ2-5, so the J call may be wrong. From germline, CDR1 is SGHRS and CDR2 YFSETQ. This CDR3 region has 15 residues. The CDR3 here is CASSIWGGRQETQYF. CDR3 DNA sequence: TGCGCCAGCAGCATCTGGGGCGGCAGACAAGAGACCCAGTACTTC.

This clone has just one count. This rearrangement joins TRBV18 to TRBJ1-5; a possible D gene is TRBD1 (5 bases). The CDR3 totals 14 residues. V lost 3 bases and J lost 4, with 10 bases in between. Germline CDR1 KGHSH, CDR2 LQKENI. The CDR3 DNA is TGTGCCAGCTCACCCCCGACAGTTAATCAGCCCCAGCATTTT. Its translation is CASSPPTVNQPQHF.

This clone has more than one count but fewer than ten. The V and J genes are TRBV13 and TRBJ2-4; TRBD2 might be the D (5 bases). CDR3 length: 14 amino acids. Germline V gives CDR1 PRHDT, CDR2 FYEKMQ (reference sequence). V lost 1 base and J 6 bases, leaving 10 bases between the germline ends. The CDR3 DNA sequence: TGTGCCAGCAGCTTAGTAGGGAGCAGAAACATTCAGTACTTC. This codes for CASSLVGSRNIQYF. The full variable domain, its missing parts supplied by reference TRBV13 and TRBJ2-4, is AAGVIQSPRHLIKEKRETATLKCYPIPRHDTVYWYQQGPGQDPQFLISFYEKMQSDKGSIPDRFSAQQFSDYHSELNMSSLELGDSALYFCASSLVGSRNIQYFGAGTRLSVL.

In its sample, this clone was seen once. The chain joins TRBV29-1 to TRBJ2-1, with 9 bases fitting TRBD2. The germline V gene has CDR1 SQVTM and CDR2 ANQGSEA. The CDR3 runs to 13 residues. V was pared by 4 bases and J by 2 bases, with 0 bases of the junction left unmatched. The CDR3 nucleotides are TGCAGCGTTGGCGGGAGGGCCTACAATGAGCAGTTCTTC. Amino acids: CSVGGRAYNEQFF.

This clone was counted once. The chain carries TRBV19 and TRBJ2-5; D ambiguous. This CDR3 contains 13 residues. Germline V lookup: CDR1 LNHDA, CDR2 SQIVND (reference sequence). The V gene lost 6 bases and the J gene lost 5 bases, with 13 bases spanning the gap. The CDR3 nucleotides are TGTGCCAGTAGACTATCCGCCCGGGAGACCCAGTACTTC. Translation: CASRLSARETQYF.

CDR3 bases: TGTGCCAGCACCGATATAAGGGGGCGCAATGAGCAGTTCTTC. Residues: CASTDIRGRNEQFF. The J gene is TRBJ2-1, the V gene TRBV7-9, with 7 bases aligning to TRBD1. The V segment lost 7 bases and the J segment 6 bases; nucleotides outside the gene matches: 9. CDR1 and CDR2 from the germline V gene are SEHNR and FQNEAQ (reference sequence). This CDR3 is built from 14 residues.

The chain carries TRBV2 and TRBJ2-3; the D gene is possibly TRBD2 (6 bases). This CDR3 has 13 amino acids. Germline assignment: CDR1 SNHLY and CDR2 FYNNEI. The ends were cut back, 9 bases at V and 4 bases at J, with 14 bases in the middle. The CDR3 sequence: CASGTPRADTQYF. DNA of the CDR3: TGTGCCAGTGGGACTCCCAGGGCAGATACGCAGTATTTT. Using reference TRBV2 and TRBJ2-3 for the parts outside the CDR3, the full variable domain is EPEVTQTPSHQVTQMGQEVILRCVPISNHLYFYWYRQILGQKVEFLVSFYNNEISEKSEIFDDQFSVERPDGSNFTLKIRSTKLEDSAMYFCASGTPRADTQYFGPGTRLTVL.

J is TRBJ1-4 and V is TRBV4-1, with TRBD1 matching 9 bases. Trimming removed 3 bases from V and 8 bases from J; junction bases left unmatched: 4. Germline lookup yields CDR1 MGHRA and CDR2 YSYEKL. The CDR3 spans 14 residues. CDR3 protein: CASSQDRGIEKLFF. The CDR3 DNA follows: TGCGCCAGCAGCCAGGACAGGGGAATCGAAAAACTGTTTTTT.

This chain connects TRBV18 to TRBJ2-1; D gene uncertain. V gave up 4 bases and J gave up 9 bases, with 10 bases separating them. The V gene's germline CDR1 is KGHSH and CDR2 LQKENI. This CDR3 contains 12 residues. In DNA form, the CDR3 reads TGTGCCAGCTCACGACTCTCGGGTGAGCAGTTCTTC. This sequence encodes CASSRLSGEQFF.

This chain connects TRBV7-2 to TRBJ2-2, with D unresolved. CDR1 SGHTA and CDR2 FQGNSA come from the germline V gene. The CDR3 extends over 14 amino acids. V was shortened by 0 bases and J by 8 bases, with 10 bases between the two germline ends. The CDR3 sequence is CASSLAVGWGELFF. In DNA form, the CDR3 reads TGTGCCAGCAGCTTAGCTGTAGGATGGGGGGAGCTGTTTTTT.

The chain is built from TRBV6-6 and TRBJ2-5, with D tentatively TRBD1 or TRBD2 (7 bases each). The CDR3 is 15 residues long. Germline-derived CDR1 and CDR2 are MNHNY and SVGAGI (reference sequence). Between the trimmed V and J ends, which lost 6 bases and 3 bases, there was a span of 17 bases. CDR3 nucleotides: TGTGCCAGCAGGAGCGGGGCAGGGGGGAAAGAGACCCAGTACTTC. Amino acids: CASRSGAGGKETQYF.

The V call is TRBV19, the J call TRBJ1-5; 10 bases fit TRBD1. The CDR3 runs to 16 residues. The V gene end was trimmed by 5 bases and the J gene end by 3 bases; junction bases not matched to a gene: 7. Germline loops: CDR1 LNHDA, CDR2 SQIVND (reference sequence). The CDR3 loop reads CASSPGTGASNQPQHF. In nucleotides, the CDR3 is TGTGCCAGTAGTCCCGGGACAGGGGCTTCCAATCAGCCCCAGCATTTT.

This chain uses TRBV7-9 with TRBJ2-2; 9 bases match TRBD2. Losses at the gene ends were 3 bases for V and 6 bases for J; bases not matched to a gene: 5. The CDR3 loop spans 15 amino acids. The germline CDR1 and CDR2 sequences are SEHNR and FQNEAQ (reference sequence). In DNA form, the CDR3 reads TGTGCCAGCAGCTTCCTAGCGGGATATCCCGGGGAGCTGTTTTTT. Amino acid sequence: CASSFLAGYPGELFF. Together with reference TRBV7-9 and TRBJ2-2, the CDR3 gives the full variable domain: DTGVSQNPRHKITKRGQNVTFRCDPISEHNRLYWYRQTLGQGPEFLTYFQNEAQLEKSRLLSDRFSAERPKGSFSTLEIQRTEQGDSAMYLCASSFLAGYPGELFFGEGSRLTVL.

This clone has a single count. The rearrangement uses TRBV5-1 and TRBJ2-6; D gene ambiguous. The V gene's germline CDR1 is SGHRS and CDR2 YFSETQ. The CDR3 consists of 15 residues. V was cut by 5 bases and J by 1 base, with 10 bases left in between. CDR3 nucleotide sequence: TGCGCCAGCAGAGGAGAGTGGTCTGGGGCCAACGTCCTGACTTTC. This codes for CASRGEWSGANVLTF.